These 19 T cell receptor beta chains came from one sample sequenced in a study of shared clonotypes between healthy human individuals. Only in-frame clones appear in the TCRdb table, and some are missing; sequencing was by immunoSEQ multiplex PCR. This sample has roughly 2.2 million clones, with under 95% found just once. The sample consisted of naive CD4+ T cells from PBMCs. Subset reported: CD45RA+ positively selected. The receptors here all came from a man between 18 and 29 years old in good health. Some clones in this sample may be carry-over from other donors' samples.

V usage is TRBV5-1 and J usage is TRBJ2-5; unclear D gene. V lost 0 bases and J lost 1, with 16 bases in between. The V gene's germline CDR1 is SGHRS and CDR2 YFSETQ. The CDR3 has 17 amino acids. The CDR3 protein is CASSLGVGSLVQETQYF. The DNA for the CDR3 is TGCGCCAGCAGCTTGGGCGTCGGCAGCCTGGTCCAAGAGACCCAGTACTTC.

The chain couples TRBV5-6 to TRBJ2-2; D not resolved. Germline loops: CDR1 SGHDT, CDR2 YYEEEE. CDR3 length equals 18 residues. Trimming removed 3 bases from V and 6 bases from J, with 24 bases in between. The CDR3, as DNA: TGTGCCAGCAGCTCCTACCCCCCCGCGGTAGGGTTGGCCGGGGAGCTGTTTTTT. Encoded protein: CASSSYPPAVGLAGELFF.

J is TRBJ1-3 and V is TRBV7-2; the D is unclear. CDR3 length: 14 amino acids. In germline, CDR1 is SGHTA, CDR2 FQGNSA. V gave up 1 base and J gave up 0 bases, with 4 bases separating them. The DNA of the CDR3 is TGTGCCAGCAGCTTAGTGAGCTCTGGAAACACCATATATTTT. This encodes CASSLVSSGNTIYF.

The chain combines TRBV28 with TRBJ2-1; maybe TRBD2 (6 bases). The CDR3 contains 18 residues. The V and J ends lost 5 bases and 3 bases respectively, with 23 bases between them. Germline CDR1 is MDHEN and CDR2 is SYDVKM. CDR3 in amino acids: CASSNLSGEPRGYNEQFF. The DNA for the CDR3 is TGTGCCAGCAGTAATCTATCGGGAGAGCCGAGAGGCTACAATGAGCAGTTCTTC.

As to this clone: Other DNA sequences in the same sample also yield this CDR3. The gene calls are TRBV9 and TRBJ2-7, with TRBD1 matching 10 bases. Unmatched junction bases numbered 3, after V lost 4 bases and J lost 2 bases. CDR1 and CDR2 from the germline V gene are SGDLS and YYNGEE. This CDR3 is built from 14 residues. The CDR3 DNA is TGTGCCAGCAGCCCAGGACAGGGGGCCTACGAGCAGTACTTC. It encodes CASSPGQGAYEQYF.

The chain uses TRBV5-1 and TRBJ2-7; the match to TRBD1 covers 7 bases. Germline CDR1 reads SGHRS; CDR2 reads YFSETQ. Unmatched junction bases numbered 9, after V lost 2 bases and J lost 7 bases. This CDR3 comprises 14 residues. The chain's CDR3 is CASSLGDRREEQYF. CDR3 nucleotides: TGCGCCAGCAGCTTAGGGGACAGACGTGAAGAGCAGTACTTC.

The chain couples TRBV15 to TRBJ2-7; possible D gene TRBD2, 5 bases. This CDR3 contains 17 residues. Germline lookup yields CDR1 LNHNV and CDR2 YYDKDF (reference sequence). V lost 2 bases and J lost 0, with 17 bases in between. CDR3 bases: TGTGCCACCAGCAGACCCAGAGATATGGGGAGCTCCTACGAGCAGTACTTC. Amino acid sequence: CATSRPRDMGSSYEQYF.

The V call is TRBV7-3, the J call TRBJ2-4; D unresolved. Germline values: CDR1 SGHTA, CDR2 FQGTGA. This CDR3 is 15 amino acids long. The V end lost 3 bases, the J end lost 2 bases, and 11 bases lay between the germline ends. DNA of the CDR3: TGTGCCAGCAGCTTCGAAGGGAATCCCAAAAACATTCAGTACTTC. As protein: CASSFEGNPKNIQYF. Full variable domain (outside the CDR3, taken from reference TRBV7-3 and TRBJ2-4): GAGVSQTPSNKVTEKGKYVELRCDPISGHTALYWYRQSLGQGPEFLIYFQGTGAADDSGLPNDRFFAVRPEGSVSTLKIQRTERGDSAVYLCASSFEGNPKNIQYFGAGTRLSVL.

The rearrangement uses TRBV6-1 and TRBJ2-7; perhaps TRBD1 as D (6 bases). With 10 bases removed from V and 2 bases from J, the gap between germline ends came to 21 bases. CDR3 length: 15 amino acids. CDR1 is MNHNS and CDR2 is SASEGT in the germline V gene. The CDR3 DNA reads as TGTGCCACCTCCATGGTGACAGGCGACACCTACGAGCAGTACTTC. As protein: CATSMVTGDTYEQYF.

The J gene is TRBJ2-7, the V gene TRBV6-6; D is possibly TRBD2 (5 bases). The CDR3 runs 14 residues. V lost 5 bases, J lost 3 bases, and 14 bases lay in between. Per the germline V gene, CDR1 is MNHNY and CDR2 is SVGAGI (reference sequence). CDR3 nucleotides: TGTGCCAGCAGTCTAAATGCCCGGGGCTACGAGCAGTACTTC. Translated, it gives CASSLNARGYEQYF.

This rearrangement joins TRBV5-4 to TRBJ1-4; maybe TRBD1 (5 bases). V was pared by 4 bases and J by 8 bases, with 18 bases between. The germline V gene has CDR1 SGHNT and CDR2 YYREEE (reference sequence). The CDR3 is made up of 15 amino acids. The CDR3 nucleotides are TGTGCCAGCAGCCCGCCTGGCAGGGAGAAGGAAAAACTGTTTTTT. Protein sequence: CASSPPGREKEKLFF.

This clone showed up just a few times. Other DNA sequences in the sample encode the same CDR3. This chain connects TRBV9 to TRBJ2-2; 7 bases line up with TRBD2. Germline CDR1 reads SGDLS; CDR2 reads YYNGEE. With 0 bases clipped from V and 0 bases from J, the junction kept 2 bases outside the gene matches. The CDR3 is made up of 16 amino acids. CDR3 residues: CASSVASGANTGELFF. CDR3 nucleotides: TGTGCCAGCAGCGTAGCAAGCGGGGCGAACACCGGGGAGCTGTTTTTT.

V and J are TRBV6-1 and TRBJ2-7; possibly TRBD1 or TRBD2 for D (5 bases each). This CDR3 spans 13 amino acids. Germline V gene data show CDR1 as MNHNS and CDR2 as SASEGT. With 7 bases removed from V and 3 bases from J, the gap between germline ends came to 13 bases. The CDR3 DNA sequence: TGTGCCAGCAAGTGGGGGAATAACTACGAGCAGTACTTC. Its protein product is CASKWGNNYEQYF.

This chain connects TRBV2 to TRBJ1-3, with D maybe TRBD1 (6 bases). The V end lost 6 bases, the J end lost 0 bases, and 15 bases lay between the germline ends. Germline CDR1 and CDR2: SNHLY and FYNNEI. The CDR3 totals 16 residues. As DNA, the CDR3 is TGTGCCAGCAGCCGGACAGAGAAAAGCTCTGGAAACACCATATATTTT. Translation gives CASSRTEKSSGNTIYF. Using reference TRBV2 and TRBJ1-3 for the parts outside the CDR3, the full variable domain is EPEVTQTPSHQVTQMGQEVILRCVPISNHLYFYWYRQILGQKVEFLVSFYNNEISEKSEIFDDQFSVERPDGSNFTLKIRSTKLEDSAMYFCASSRTEKSSGNTIYFGEGSWLTVV.

This chain joins TRBV28 and TRBJ2-7; 9 nucleotides line up with TRBD2. The CDR3 loop spans 16 amino acids. Germline V gene sequence: CDR1 MDHEN, CDR2 SYDVKM. V shed 5 bases, J shed 4 bases, and the junction held 12 bases outside the gene matches. The CDR3 sequence: CASSGGLSGRWYEQYF. The CDR3 DNA reads as TGTGCCAGCAGTGGGGGACTAAGCGGGAGGTGGTACGAGCAGTACTTC.

The chain is built from TRBV5-1 and TRBJ2-5, with D tentatively TRBD2 (5 bases). The CDR3 is 13 amino acids. CDR1 is SGHRS and CDR2 is YFSETQ in the germline V gene. Trimming took 5 bases from V and 5 from J, leaving 13 bases between them. Written as DNA, the CDR3 is TGCGCCAGCAGGTTTGGCCCGGGGGAGACCCAGTACTTC. This encodes CASRFGPGETQYF. Using reference TRBV5-1 and TRBJ2-5 for the parts outside the CDR3, the full variable domain is KAGVTQTPRYLIKTRGQQVTLSCSPISGHRSVSWYQQTPGQGLQFLFEYFSETQRNKGNFPGRFSGRQFSNSRSEMNVSTLELGDSALYLCASRFGPGETQYFGPGTRLLVL.

A word on this clone: The sample carries other DNA sequences with the same CDR3. The chain links TRBV5-5 to TRBJ1-4, with D perhaps matching TRBD1 (5 bases). V was trimmed by 3 bases and J by 5 bases, leaving 11 bases between them. The CDR3 loop spans 14 amino acids. CDR1 and CDR2 (germline): SGHKS, YYEKEE (reference sequence). The CDR3 loop reads CASSWQGGNEKLFF. The CDR3, as DNA: TGTGCCAGCAGCTGGCAGGGTGGGAATGAAAAACTGTTTTTT.

V is TRBV5-4 and J is TRBJ2-2, with 9 nucleotides matching TRBD1. Per the germline V gene, CDR1 is SGHNT and CDR2 is YYREEE (reference sequence). J lost 4 bases, V lost 0 bases, and 7 bases had no gene match. CDR3 length: 17 amino acids. The chain's CDR3 is CASSLGGDRVSTGELFF. DNA of the CDR3: TGTGCCAGCAGCTTGGGTGGGGACAGGGTCAGCACCGGGGAGCTGTTTTTT. The variable domain in full, completed from reference TRBV5-4 and TRBJ2-2, reads ETGVTQSPTHLIKTRGQQVTLRCSSQSGHNTVSWYQQALGQGPQFIFQYYREEENGRGNFPPRFSGLQFPNYSSELNVNALELDDSALYLCASSLGGDRVSTGELFFGEGSRLTVL.

The chain combines TRBV4-1 with TRBJ2-7; TRBD2 aligns across 12 bases. The germline V gene encodes CDR1 MGHRA and CDR2 YSYEKL. J was trimmed by 6 bases and V by 3 bases; bases with no gene match: 24. This CDR3 is built from 21 residues. CDR3 bases: TGCGCCAGCAGCCAGAAGTACGAGGGACTAGCGGGCACGAGTGGGAGGCGCGAGCAGTACTTC. It codes for CASSQKYEGLAGTSGRREQYF.